This entry is about one TCR beta chain. Its specificity is unknown. This entry belongs to a study of blood T cells in healthy people across ages. Study results and limitations: A greater number of naive CD4+ cells and higher diversity distinguished long-lived donors from aged donors. When one million T cells were used, diversity estimates were thought to be underestimates.

The V and J ends lost 5 bases and 3 bases respectively, with 11 bases between them. CDR1 is SGHTA, CDR2 FQGNSA, per germline. CDR3 size: 13 residues. A sample-barcoded 5' primer and a J-beta primer mix were used in a second PCR of about 6 to 12 cycles. Using its own MiXCR run on the 5' RACE reads, TCRdb lists one record per CDR3 protein. The data show 790,000 or so distinct CDR3 sequences, 35% to 60% seen once. With each sample, at least 5 micrograms of total RNA were extracted. The clonotype was recovered from an older man in good health. This sequence joins TRBV7-2 and TRBJ2-7; unclear D gene. The specimen sequenced was blood. Written as DNA, the CDR3 is TGTGCCAGCAGCCCCCCAACCCTCTACGAGCAGTACTTC. Amino acids: CASSPPTLYEQYF. Full variable domain (remainder filled in from reference TRBV7-2 and TRBJ2-7): GAGVSQSPSNKVTEKGKDVELRCDPISGHTALYWYRQSLGQGLEFLIYFQGNSAPDKSGLPSDRFSAERTGGSVSTLTIQRTQQEDSAVYLCASSPPTLYEQYFGPGTRLTVT.